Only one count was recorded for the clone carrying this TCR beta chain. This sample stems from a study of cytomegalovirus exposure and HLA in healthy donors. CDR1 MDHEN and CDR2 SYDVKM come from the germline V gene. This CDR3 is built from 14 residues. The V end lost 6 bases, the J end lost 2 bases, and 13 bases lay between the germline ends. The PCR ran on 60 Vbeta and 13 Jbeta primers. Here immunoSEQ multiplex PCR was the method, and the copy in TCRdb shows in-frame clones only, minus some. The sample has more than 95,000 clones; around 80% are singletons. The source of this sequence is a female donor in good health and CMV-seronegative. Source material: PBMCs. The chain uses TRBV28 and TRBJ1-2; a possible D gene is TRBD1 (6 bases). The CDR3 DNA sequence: TGTGCCAGCAGATCCCTCACAGGGAACTATGGCTACACCTTC. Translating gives CASRSLTGNYGYTF.